These 8 T cell receptor beta chains were all obtained from the same sample, sequenced in a study of cytomegalovirus exposure and HLA in healthy donors. PCR primers comprised 60 Vbeta and 13 Jbeta primers. Libraries were prepared by immunoSEQ multiplex PCR; TCRdb keeps only in-frame clonotypes and omits some of them. The table has roughly 130,000 clones, roughly 74% seen once; the top ten hold approximately 6.4%. Sequencing was performed on PBMCs. All receptors come from a woman aged 45-59 years in good health and CMV-seropositive.

The CDR3 loop is CASSWDWETQYF. The CDR3, as DNA: TGCGCCAGCAGCTGGGACTGGGAGACCCAGTACTTC. V and J are TRBV5-1 and TRBJ2-5; possible D gene TRBD2, 6 bases. The CDR3 consists of 12 residues. Looked up from germline, CDR1 is SGHRS and CDR2 is YFSETQ. Trimming left V 3 bases short and J 5 bases short, with 8 bases between.

The gene calls are TRBV18 and TRBJ1-5; D might be TRBD1 (5 bases). Trimming cost V 4 bases and J 7 bases, with 11 bases left between them. CDR3 length: 13 residues. Per germline, CDR1 KGHSH and CDR2 LQKENI. The CDR3 loop reads CASSLDRAQPQHF. In nucleotides, the CDR3 is TGTGCCAGCTCACTAGACAGAGCGCAGCCCCAGCATTTT.

This rearrangement joins TRBV7-2 to TRBJ1-6; 9 nucleotides line up with TRBD1. Germline loops: CDR1 SGHTA, CDR2 FQGNSA. V was clipped by 1 base and J by 6 bases; unmatched bases: 4. The CDR3 runs to 16 residues. The CDR3 here is CASSLVGQGSNSPLHF. The DNA of the CDR3 is TGTGCCAGCAGCTTAGTGGGACAGGGAAGTAATTCACCCCTCCACTTT.

This rearrangement joins TRBV7-8 to TRBJ2-7, with TRBD1 matching 9 bases. J gave up 3 bases and V 5 bases, and 5 bases lay outside the gene matches. CDR1 SGHVS and CDR2 FQNEAQ come from the germline V gene. CDR3 length: 14 amino acids. CDR3 bases: TGTGCCAGCAGCCTCCAGGACAGGGGCTACGAGCAGTACTTC. This codes for CASSLQDRGYEQYF.

The rearrangement joins TRBV7-6 to TRBJ2-1, with TRBD2 matching 7 bases. The CDR3 length is 18 residues. CDR1 and CDR2 from the germline V gene are SGHVS and FNYEAQ. V gave up 2 bases and J gave up 4 bases; unmatched junction bases: 14. The CDR3 region is CASSLTPKGGAGYNEQFF. The CDR3, as DNA: TGTGCCAGCAGCTTAACACCGAAGGGAGGGGCGGGGTACAATGAGCAGTTCTTC.

V is TRBV6-5 and J is TRBJ1-1; 10 bases align to TRBD1. The CDR3 has 14 amino acids. Germline V CDR1 and CDR2: MNHEY, SVGAGI. The trim removed 5 bases at V and 8 bases at J, leaving 8 bases unmatched. CDR3 DNA sequence: TGTGCCAGCAGTCCTTGGGACAGGGGTGTCGAAGCTTTCTTT. Translation: CASSPWDRGVEAFF.

This clone was seen a single time. The genes are TRBV5-5 and TRBJ1-4; D gene ambiguous. This CDR3 is 16 amino acids long. CDR1 SGHKS and CDR2 YYEKEE come from the germline V gene (reference sequence). V was pared by 0 bases and J by 4 bases, with 13 bases between. The CDR3, as DNA: TGTGCCAGCAGCTTGGGGTTATCAGTATATAATGAAAAACTGTTTTTT. It encodes CASSLGLSVYNEKLFF.

This chain links TRBV6-4 with TRBJ2-2; D is undetermined. V was trimmed by 4 bases and J by 6 bases, leaving 18 bases between them. Germline V gene sequence: CDR1 MRHNA, CDR2 SNTAGT. The CDR3 sequence is 16 residues long. The CDR3 reads CASSALPTHLPGELFF. The DNA of the CDR3 is TGTGCCAGCAGTGCCCTACCGACTCACCTCCCCGGGGAGCTGTTTTTT.